This paragraph reports one T cell receptor beta chain. Its antigen remains undetermined. Per-base qualities were not stored, and no clone one base away is much larger. The sample is drawn from a study of blood T cell repertoires in COVID-19 (dated by TCRdb to 2018 to 2020). Study-wide context: Collaborator samples came from the United States, Italy and Spain and covered acute and convalescent phases of COVID-19. A de-identified subject ID, COVID-19 status, age in years and sex were almost always included in the sample metadata. Subjects who had been exposed to COVID-19, were actively infected with it, or had recovered from it provided the deeply sampled blood TCRbeta repertoires that made up the dataset. The prospective study material was composed of cDNA or gDNA derived from T cells, B-cell-depleted T cells, or PBMCs. Samples were obtained from the ongoing ImmuneRACE study (first 160 participants) and from 950 to 1,500 subjects provided by 6 global collaborators. HLA class I and class II types, where available, came from metadata supplied by the sample provider rather than from assay-based typing. The repertoires were released in a freely available public database meant as a resource for research on the immune response to SARS-CoV-2. Broad study findings and their caveats: How much clinical and demographic metadata was included differed by source and by participant, and the metadata was provided uncurated.

From cysteine to phenylalanine, the CDR3 is 14 amino acids long. Only the CDR3 DNA is retained, 42 bases long and in frame from the first base. CDR1 and CDR2, looked up from the germline V gene, are KGHSH and LQKENI. For this chain, trimming is 3 bases at the V end and 5 bases at the J end, and the number of junction bases without a gene match is 2. At one collaborating source in Seattle, patients were enrolled during active infection and were followed longitudinally through the course of disease. The collaborating institutions used their own protocols to collect whole blood in K2EDTA tubes. For TCRbeta analysis, collaborator samples were shipped as frozen whole blood, as isolated PBMCs, or as DNA extracted from either sample type. The immunoSEQ Assay, a bias-controlled multiplex PCR, was used to amplify TCRbeta CDR3 regions from genomic DNA. In the authors' own workflow: The number of nucleated cells in each sample was estimated by amplification of reference gene primers within the assay. To quantify the absolute abundance of each unique TCRbeta CDR3 rearrangement, sequence reads were collapsed and filtered. Productive Simpson clonality was computed per sample as the square root of Simpson's diversity index over productive rearrangements. TCRdb mirrors the immuneACCESS table, restricted to in-frame sequences. Some clones are absent from its copies; in checked studies, under half trace to an unresolved V gene, and the reason for the others is unknown. Clone size and the V and J calls come from that table; the DNA yielded D and trimming. The sample table contains 350,000 or so clones; only one count was recorded for roughly nine tenths of them. The ten largest make up under 5% of the sample.

Sequencing input: peripheral blood. This receptor was obtained from a woman in her fifties or sixties with COVID-19, enrolled during active disease. The chain is made from TRBV18 and TRBJ1-1; TRBD1 matches 11 bases in the middle. The bases read TGTGCCAGCTCACCTTGGGACAGGGGGACTGAAGCTTTCTTT. This sequence encodes CASSPWDRGTEAFF.